The rows below give T cell receptor beta chains drawn from one sample of a study of T-cell memory formation after mild COVID-19. Each CDR3 protein is one row after TCRdb ran MiXCR on the 5' RACE reads. This table has about 560,000 distinct CDR3 sequences, 18% appearing once. Specimen: PBMCs or a T cell subset sorted from them (not recorded which). The receptors shown here come from an adult woman who had mild COVID-19 (a few samples of this study predate the infection). Cell type and time point are not known. The CDR3 runs from the conserved cysteine through the conserved F or W. The order of the fields is D gene, J gene, V gene, clone size, CDR3 protein, CDR3 DNA. D genes are given only for firm matches. For some rows the clone size is stated as once, few or many, or as a class when expanded; others skip it.

>NA|TRBJ2-5|TRBV11-3|few
CASSLGWWLNF
TGTGCCAGCAGCTTAGGGTGGTGGCTGAACTTC
>NA|TRBJ2-3|TRBV5-1|few
CASSKLDTQYF
TGCGCCAGCAGCAAACTGGATACGCAGTATTTT
>NA|TRBJ1-2|TRBV7-6|few
CASSPSAQRGGSYYGYTF
TGTGCCAGCAGCCCGTCGGCGCAAAGAGGGGGGAGCTACTATGGCTACACCTTC
>NA|TRBJ2-5|TRBV29-1|NA
CSVESDWKETQYF
TGCAGCGTTGAATCAGACTGGAAAGAGACCCAGTACTTC
>NA|TRBJ1-6|TRBV2|NA
CASSVQEFLHF
TGTGCCAGCAGTGTTCAGGAGTTCCTCCACTTT
>TRBD1|TRBJ2-5|TRBV5-1|many
CASSLQGEETQYF
TGCGCCAGCAGCTTACAGGGGGAAGAGACCCAGTACTTC
>NA|TRBJ2-1|TRBV7-9|NA
CASSFIGAGDEQFF
TGTGCCAGCAGCTTCATCGGGGCCGGGGATGAGCAGTTCTTC
>TRBD1|TRBJ1-1|TRBV20-1|NA
CSAIKGQGLTEAFF
TGCAGTGCAATTAAGGGACAGGGATTGACTGAAGCTTTCTTT
>NA|TRBJ2-1|TRBV7-9|few
CASSLGGLGGAPSYNEQFF
TGTGCCAGCAGCTTAGGGGGTCTCGGAGGGGCCCCCTCCTACAATGAGCAGTTCTTC
>TRBD1|TRBJ1-6|TRBV25-1|few
CASSGGGAGNSPLHF
TGTGCCAGCAGTGGAGGGGGCGCGGGGAATTCACCCCTCCACTTT
>TRBD2|TRBJ2-3|TRBV9|once
CASSVVGGDRTDTQYF
TGTGCCAGCAGCGTAGTGGGAGGGGACCGCACAGATACGCAGTATTTT
>NA|TRBJ2-7|TRBV12-3/TRBV12-4|NA
CASSLYLYEQYF
TGTGCCAGCAGTTTATACCTCTACGAGCAGTACTTC
>NA|TRBJ2-5|TRBV7-2|NA
CASSYRSGPQETQYF
TGTGCCAGCAGCTACCGTTCGGGACCGCAAGAGACCCAGTACTTC
>TRBD1|TRBJ2-7|TRBV6-1|NA
CASSEMGQGGSYEQYF
TGTGCCAGCAGTGAAATGGGACAGGGGGGCTCCTACGAGCAGTACTTC
>NA|TRBJ2-5|TRBV7-9|many
CASSFGVRRETQYF
TGTGCCAGCAGCTTCGGCGTCCGACGGGAGACCCAGTACTTC
>NA|TRBJ1-5|TRBV20-1|NA
CSAWEIGGDQPQHF
TGCAGTGCGTGGGAAATTGGCGGAGACCAGCCCCAGCATTTT
>NA|TRBJ1-5|TRBV3-1|NA
CASSQGRNIEPQHF
TGTGCCAGCAGCCAAGGAAGAAATATCGAGCCCCAGCATTTT
>NA|TRBJ2-1|TRBV29-1|few
CSVGGIQGTYNEQFF
TGCAGCGTTGGGGGCATCCAGGGGACCTACAATGAGCAGTTCTTC
>TRBD2|TRBJ2-7|TRBV4-3|few
CASSQETGTSAYEQYF
TGCGCCAGCAGCCAAGAGACCGGGACTAGCGCCTACGAGCAGTACTTC
>NA|TRBJ2-6|TRBV7-9|few
CASSPRRQAASGANVLTF
TGTGCCAGCAGCCCCCGGCGACAGGCCGCTTCTGGGGCCAACGTCCTGACTTTC
>NA|TRBJ2-6|TRBV5-1|few
CASSLGGPSGANVLTF
TGCGCCAGCAGCTTGGGCGGTCCCTCTGGGGCCAACGTCCTGACTTTC
>TRBD2|TRBJ2-7|TRBV6-5|few
CASSTSPAGISYEQYF
TGTGCCAGCAGTACCAGTCCAGCGGGGATCTCCTACGAGCAGTACTTC
>TRBD2|TRBJ2-7|TRBV9|few
CASGRGDSYEQYF
TGTGCCAGCGGGCGGGGGGACTCCTACGAGCAGTACTTC